The sequence of this TCR beta chain was determined in a study of blood T cell repertoires in COVID-19. Whole-study context: The United States, Italy and Spain supplied acute and convalescent COVID-19 samples. Sources were T cells, B-cell-depleted T cells, or PBMCs; the material itself was cDNA or gDNA.

Original processing notes: Quantification of nucleated cells was approximated via reference gene primer amplification. Profiling relied on immunoSEQ multiplex PCR, and the TCRdb table lists in-frame clones only, not all of them. That table furnishes V, J and clone size, whereas the DNA furnished D and trimming. The sample lists a few hundred thousand clones, roughly 85% occurring once. The sequenced sample consisted of peripheral blood. This TCR was recovered from a woman in her late teens or twenties with acute or convalescent COVID-19.

The CDR3 spells CASARDINNQPQHF. CDR3 bases: TGTGCTAGTGCCCGCGACATAAACAATCAGCCCCAGCATTTT. This chain uses TRBV12-5 with TRBJ1-5, with D unresolved. Deletions cut 7 bases from V and 3 bases from J, with 13 bases between. This CDR3 contains 14 residues. Germline V gene data show CDR1 as LGHNT and CDR2 as FRNRAP.